This T cell receptor beta chain is drawn from a study of blood T cell repertoires in COVID-19. As handled by the study authors: Reference gene primer amplification gave estimated nucleated cell counts. The data were produced by immunoSEQ multiplex PCR, yet TCRdb's version contains in-frame clones alone and is incomplete. The DNA gave D and trimming, while V, J and clone size come from that table. The sample lists around 60,000 clones; 75% to 90% were seen once. The CDR3 contains 12 residues. Between the trimmed V and J ends, which lost 3 bases and 4 bases, there was a span of 7 bases. The TCR sequence derives from a woman at least 80 years old with acute or convalescent COVID-19. This chain joins TRBV12-3 or TRBV12-4 and TRBJ2-7; D uncertain. Sequenced material: peripheral blood. CDR3: CASSFLGYEQYF. Here the CDR3 DNA reads TGTGCCAGCAGTTTCCTAGGTTACGAGCAGTACTTC.